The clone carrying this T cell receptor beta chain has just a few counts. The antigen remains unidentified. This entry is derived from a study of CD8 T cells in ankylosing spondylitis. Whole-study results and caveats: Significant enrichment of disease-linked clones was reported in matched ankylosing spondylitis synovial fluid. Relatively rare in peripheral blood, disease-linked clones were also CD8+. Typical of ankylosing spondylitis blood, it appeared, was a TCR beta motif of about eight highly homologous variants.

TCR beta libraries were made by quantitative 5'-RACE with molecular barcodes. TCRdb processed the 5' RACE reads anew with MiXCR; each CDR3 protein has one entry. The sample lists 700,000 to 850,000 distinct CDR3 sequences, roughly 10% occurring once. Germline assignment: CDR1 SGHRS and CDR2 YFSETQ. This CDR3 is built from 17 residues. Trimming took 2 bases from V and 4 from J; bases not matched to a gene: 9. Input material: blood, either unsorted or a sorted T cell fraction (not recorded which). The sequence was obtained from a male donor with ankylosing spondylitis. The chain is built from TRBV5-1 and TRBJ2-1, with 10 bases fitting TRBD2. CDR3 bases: TGCGCCAGCAGCTTATTTTCTAGCGGGGGAACTTACAATGAGCAGTTCTTC. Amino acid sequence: CASSLFSSGGTYNEQFF. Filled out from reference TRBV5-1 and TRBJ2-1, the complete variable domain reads KAGVTQTPRYLIKTRGQQVTLSCSPISGHRSVSWYQQTPGQGLQFLFEYFSETQRNKGNFPGRFSGRQFSNSRSEMNVSTLELGDSALYLCASSLFSSGGTYNEQFFGPGTRLTVL.